This TCR beta chain was captured by sequencing in a study of PD-L1 blockade in urothelial cancer (dated by TCRdb to between 2016 and 2019). Describing the broader study: Every patient began therapy around 2014 and was given atezolizumab 1,200 mg intravenously every 3 weeks. Twenty-five of 29 patients were males with bladder-origin urothelial cancer, and about 65% of the 29 reported a prior smoking history. Patients had an ECOG performance status of 0 or 1 and had received between 0 and 3 prior chemotherapy regimens. Blood samples were analyzed at 3 weeks after treatment start (second dose) and at 6 weeks after treatment start. Blood samples gave a median of 141,255 T cells and 88,000 or so unique TCRs, with a median clonality of approximately 0.078. Somatic, immune and clinical correlates of response to PD-L1 blockade with atezolizumab in urothelial cancer were the focus of an exploratory multi-omic analysis. Pretreatment tumor samples, along with matched peripheral blood serially collected before and after atezolizumab treatment, were subjected to TCR sequencing. Durable clinical benefit was defined as a progression-free survival longer than 6 months, and TCR features were additionally tested against progression-free survival and overall survival. Whole exome sequencing and RNA sequencing of pretreatment tumors were performed alongside TCR sequencing in the same patients. Roughly 9 patients reached durable clinical benefit, while 20 patients did not. Twenty-nine patients had pretreatment blood TCR-seq, roughly 25 had at least one posttreatment blood collection, and roughly 25 had tumor TCR-seq. What the research found in general, with its limitations: Improved progression-free and overall survival was found to be associated with pretreatment peripheral blood TCR clonality below the median. Because the sample size was small (n ≈ 27) and many exploratory analyses were performed, the results are intended to be hypothesis-generating. Greater expansion of tumor-associated TCR clones in peripheral blood 3 weeks after the start of treatment was observed in patients with durable benefit (n of about 24, p = 0.022).

Via the germline V gene, CDR1 is LGHNA and CDR2 YSLEER. V loses 3 bases at its end and J loses 3 bases; junction bases beyond the gene matches: 7. The CDR3 starts with the cysteine, ends with the phenylalanine, and has 16 residues. The DNA shown is the 48-base CDR3, in frame from base 1. A total of some 30 patients with locally advanced or metastatic urothelial carcinoma, treated at Memorial Sloan Kettering on a trial protocol, made up the cohort. Peripheral blood mononuclear cells were collected pretreatment and during treatment, with between 1 and 8 total time points obtained per patient. The Qiagen DNeasy Blood extraction kit was used to purify genomic DNA from total PBMCs and tumor samples. PBMCs were collected pretreatment and during treatment, and were isolated and stored as previously described. To estimate absolute template abundance from read counts, synthetic TCR analog templates were spiked into each PCR. The immunoSEQ assay was used to amplify TCRbeta CDR3 regions from genomic DNA with bias-controlled V and J gene primers. Sequencing of rearranged TCRbeta segments was done at approximately 20X coverage. Under the source paper's analysis protocol: Clustering was used to correct sequencing errors, and CDR3s were annotated against IMGT so that V, D and J genes could be assigned. Downstream analyses used only productive TCRbeta rearrangements and left out out-of-frame or stop-codon sequences. Clonality was computed as one minus Shannon entropy normalized by the log of the number of unique productive sequences. Fisher's exact test with Benjamini-Hochberg correction, using a cutoff of adjusted p below 0.01, was how clones that differed between time points or between blood and tumor were identified. TCRdb holds this immuneACCESS table with in-frame rearrangements only. Some clones are missing; in checked studies, unresolved V genes explain under half, and the rest has no known cause. V and J calls and clone size follow that table, whereas D and trimming were derived from the DNA. In all, the sample holds about 44,000 clones, and approximately 78% of those were seen once. Around 2.9% of the sample comes from the top ten.

As regards this clone: What antigen it recognizes has not been identified. No base-level quality is on record; no much larger clone is a single base apart.

The TCR was taken from a man aged 70-80 years with urothelial cancer. The rearrangement combines TRBV4-3 with TRBJ2-7; 11 nucleotides in the junction match TRBD2. The sequencing used PBMCs, collected around atezolizumab (anti-PD-L1) treatment. The CDR3 loop reads CASSHSGTSGSYEQYF. The nucleotide sequence is given as TGCGCCAGCAGCCATTCCGGCACTAGCGGGAGCTACGAGCAGTACTTC.